This T cell receptor beta chain was retrieved from a study of blood T cell repertoires in COVID-19. Assay used: immunoSEQ multiplex PCR; TCRdb lists only in-frame clones, some missing. The sample contains about 39,000 clones, approximately 80% of which appear only once. V shed 6 bases and J 4 bases; nucleotides not matched to a gene: 9. Germline values: CDR1 MNHEY, CDR2 SMNVEV (reference sequence). The CDR3 has 15 residues. The chain recombines TRBV27 with TRBJ2-7, with 10 bases fitting TRBD1. This receptor was identified in a man aged 60 to 75 in a cohort sampled during active COVID-19. The specimen was peripheral blood. CDR3 sequence reads: CASSRQGAVRYEQYF. The CDR3 nucleotides are TGTGCCAGCAGCCGACAGGGGGCTGTAAGGTACGAGCAGTACTTC.